Presented here are 24 T cell receptor beta chains from one specimen sequenced in a study of blood T cell repertoires in COVID-19. Sequencing was performed with immunoSEQ multiplex PCR; in TCRdb, only in-frame clones are kept and a portion is missing. The sample contains about 60,000 clones, approximately 90% of which appear only once. The material sequenced was peripheral blood. These receptors all stem from a human donor with acute or convalescent COVID-19. The donor label of this sample is uncertain.

The V gene is TRBV19, the J gene TRBJ1-3; 7 nucleotides line up with TRBD1. From germline, CDR1 is LNHDA and CDR2 SQIVND (reference sequence). The CDR3 is 14 residues long. Trimming removed 2 bases from V and 5 bases from J; junction bases left unmatched: 3. The CDR3: CASSITGQRNTIYF. The CDR3 nucleotides read TGTGCCAGTAGTATAACGGGACAGCGAAACACCATATATTTT. Filled out from reference TRBV19 and TRBJ1-3, the complete variable domain reads DGGITQSPKYLFRKEGQNVTLSCEQNLNHDAMYWYRQDPGQGLRLIYYSQIVNDFQKGDIAEGYSVSREKKESFPLTVTSAQKNPTAFYLCASSITGQRNTIYFGEGSWLTVV.

The genes are TRBV9 and TRBJ2-1; 8 positions match TRBD2. After removal of 5 bases from V and 7 bases from J, the junction contained 11 bases not matched to a gene. The CDR3 runs 15 residues. The germline CDR1 and CDR2 sequences are SGDLS and YYNGEE. CDR3 loop: CASSPAGGVRNEQFF. The CDR3, as DNA: TGTGCCAGCAGTCCCGCGGGAGGTGTGAGGAATGAGCAGTTCTTC.

J is TRBJ2-2 and V is TRBV6-5, with 9 bases that match TRBD1. Trimming cost V 3 bases and J 8 bases; bases outside gene matches: 10. Germline V lookup: CDR1 MNHEY, CDR2 SVGAGI. The length of the CDR3 is 16 residues. The DNA for the CDR3 is TGTGCCAGCAGTTATGACAGGGGGGAGAGGACTGGGGAGCTGTTTTTT. As protein: CASSYDRGERTGELFF.

This clone has only a few counts. The rearrangement joins TRBV5-1 to TRBJ1-6; 10 bases are shared with TRBD1. There are 16 residues in the CDR3. The ends lost 6 bases at V and 9 bases at J; junction bases unmatched: 12. Germline CDR1 reads SGHRS; CDR2 reads YFSETQ. CDR3 sequence (DNA): TGCGCCAGCACCCTAGAATCCGGGACAGGGGTTTCACCCCTCCACTTT. As protein: CASTLESGTGVSPLHF.

The rearrangement links TRBV6-5 to TRBJ1-2; TRBD1 agrees at 8 bases. The length of the CDR3 is 13 residues. V lost 6 bases to trimming and J lost 4 bases; unmatched junction nucleotides: 4. In germline, CDR1 is MNHEY, CDR2 SVGAGI. CDR3 amino acids: CASRAGTGYGYTF. CDR3 DNA: TGTGCCAGCAGAGCAGGGACAGGCTATGGCTACACCTTC.

The V call is TRBV18, the J call TRBJ1-2; 7 nucleotides agree with TRBD1. Germline V gene data show CDR1 as KGHSH and CDR2 as LQKENI. The junction had 6 bases not matched to a gene; V was cut back by 5 bases and J by 3 bases. This CDR3 spans 14 amino acids. CDR3 bases: TGTGCCAGCTCATCCCCAGGGGGAGACTATGGCTACACCTTC. It specifies CASSSPGGDYGYTF.

This chain links TRBV30 with TRBJ1-4; D is uncertain. The V and J ends lost 0 bases and 5 bases respectively, with 10 bases between them. This CDR3 region has 14 residues. The germline V gene encodes CDR1 GTSNPN and CDR2 SVGIG (reference sequence). CDR3 bases: TGTGCCTGGAGTGTAGGAACAGAAAATGAAAAACTGTTTTTT. This encodes CAWSVGTENEKLFF.

V gene TRBV19 combines with J gene TRBJ1-2; TRBD1 matches at 9 bases. The CDR3 is 15 amino acids. Germline assignment: CDR1 LNHDA and CDR2 SQIVND (reference sequence). Unmatched junction bases numbered 12, after V lost 9 bases and J lost 4 bases. The CDR3 DNA reads TGTGCCAGCGGGGAGACAGGGGGTCCCCGCTATGGCTACACCTTC. Translation: CASGETGGPRYGYTF.

In this sample, this clone turned up once. The chain joins TRBV2 to TRBJ1-1; no reliable D call. The CDR3 contains 14 residues. Deletions cut 6 bases from V and 7 bases from J, with 18 bases between. Germline-derived CDR1 and CDR2 are SNHLY and FYNNEI. In DNA, the CDR3 is TGTGCCAGCAGGAACCCTGACGGAGAGGATGAAGCTTTCTTT. It encodes CASRNPDGEDEAFF.

This chain connects TRBV21-1 to TRBJ2-7; no check of the table's D call, TRBD1, against the DNA was made. TRBV21-1 is an annotated pseudogene. This CDR3 has 13 residues. The CDR3 DNA reads TGTGCCAGCAGTAGGGGACATCCCTACGAGCAGTACGTC. Its protein product is CASSRGHPYEQYV.

This clone was observed once. The rearrangement joins TRBV30 to TRBJ2-2, with 7 nucleotides matching TRBD1. Germline assignment: CDR1 GTSNPN and CDR2 SVGIG (reference sequence). The V gene end was trimmed by 3 bases and the J gene end by 1 base; junction bases not matched to a gene: 5. CDR3 length equals 15 residues. CDR3 bases: TGTGCCTGGAGCGACGGACAGGTGAACACCGGGGAGCTGTTTTTT. Its protein product is CAWSDGQVNTGELFF.

The chain employs TRBV18 and TRBJ1-2, with TRBD1 identical over 7 bases. Germline lookup yields CDR1 KGHSH and CDR2 LQKENI. V was clipped by 2 bases and J by 6 bases; unmatched bases: 0. This CDR3 comprises 12 residues. CDR3 region: CASSPGTDGYTF. The CDR3 DNA follows: TGTGCCAGCTCACCAGGGACAGATGGCTACACCTTC.

The rearrangement links TRBV5-5 to TRBJ1-4, with a possible D match to TRBD1 (6 bases). CDR3 length equals 14 residues. Per germline, CDR1 SGHKS and CDR2 YYEKEE (reference sequence). Trimming stripped 1 base from V and 8 bases from J, with 12 bases between. The CDR3 reads CASSLYRVEEKLFF. The CDR3 DNA reads as TGTGCCAGCAGCTTGTACAGGGTCGAAGAAAAACTGTTTTTT.

This chain uses TRBV4-1 with TRBJ1-2, with 7 bases identical to TRBD1. Germline V gene sequence: CDR1 MGHRA, CDR2 YSYEKL. The CDR3 length is 12 residues. The junction had 2 bases not matched to a gene; V was cut back by 3 bases and J by 7 bases. The CDR3 loop reads CASSHNRGGYTF. The CDR3 DNA reads as TGCGCCAGCAGCCACAACAGGGGTGGCTACACCTTC.

The chain joins TRBV18 to TRBJ2-7; TRBD2 matches at 8 bases. Looked up from germline, CDR1 is KGHSH and CDR2 is LQKENI. J was trimmed by 5 bases and V by 5 bases; bases with no gene match: 17. This CDR3 contains 17 residues. The CDR3 is CASSSGASGSAGNEQYF. CDR3 coding DNA: TGTGCCAGCTCATCCGGCGCTAGCGGGTCCGCGGGGAACGAGCAGTACTTC.

The J gene is TRBJ2-3, the V gene TRBV9; D possibly corresponds to TRBD1 (5 bases). With 3 bases removed from V and 4 bases from J, the gap between germline ends came to 9 bases. The CDR3 length is 13 residues. The V gene's germline CDR1 is SGDLS and CDR2 YYNGEE. For the CDR3, the DNA is TGTGCCAGCAGCGCCAGGGCGTCAGATACGCAGTATTTT. Its protein is CASSARASDTQYF.

V gene TRBV4-1 combines with J gene TRBJ1-5, with TRBD1 matching over 9 bases. This CDR3 has 17 residues. CDR1 is MGHRA, CDR2 YSYEKL, per germline. V lost 8 bases and J lost 0; bases outside the gene matches: 11. The CDR3 is CASWRDREKTSNQPQHF. The CDR3 DNA reads TGCGCCAGCTGGAGGGACAGGGAAAAAACTAGCAATCAGCCCCAGCATTTT.

This clone occurred once. V gene TRBV9 combines with J gene TRBJ2-3; 9 bases map to TRBD1. Trimming took 4 bases from V and 2 from J; bases not matched to a gene: 5. Germline-derived CDR1 and CDR2 are SGDLS and YYNGEE. The CDR3 consists of 15 residues. Here the CDR3 reads CASSRGTGNTDTQYF. In nucleotides, the CDR3 is TGTGCCAGCAGCCGGGGGACAGGGAACACAGATACGCAGTATTTT.

The gene calls are TRBV9 and TRBJ1-1; a possible D gene is TRBD1 (5 bases). The V and J ends lost 4 bases and 1 base respectively, with 14 bases between them. CDR1 and CDR2 (germline): SGDLS, YYNGEE. The CDR3 has 15 residues. Written as DNA, the CDR3 is TGTGCCAGCAGCCCCGATGGCAGGGAGAACACTGAAGCTTTCTTT. This gives the protein CASSPDGRENTEAFF.

The V call is TRBV6-5, the J call TRBJ2-3; TRBD2 matches 8 bases. Germline CDR1 is MNHEY and CDR2 is SVGAGI. This CDR3 contains 15 residues. The V and J ends lost 1 base and 4 bases, in that order; junction bases with no gene match: 4. CDR3 residues: CASSYWAGGPDTQYF. The CDR3 nucleotides are TGTGCCAGCAGTTACTGGGCGGGAGGCCCAGATACGCAGTATTTT.

The V call is TRBV18, the J call TRBJ1-2; weak D call: TRBD1 (6 bases). CDR1 is KGHSH and CDR2 is LQKENI in the germline V gene. The CDR3 contains 14 residues. V gave up 5 bases and J gave up 0 bases, with 10 bases separating them. The CDR3 reads CASSEQGTNYGYTF. The DNA for the CDR3 is TGTGCCAGCTCAGAACAGGGTACTAACTATGGCTACACCTTC.

The rearrangement uses TRBV28 and TRBJ1-3; D remains unclear. CDR1 and CDR2 (germline): MDHEN, SYDVKM. There are 16 residues in the CDR3. V lost 2 bases and J lost 4, with 15 bases in between. The CDR3 here is CASSLPGGQPGNTIYF. The CDR3 DNA reads as TGTGCCAGCAGTTTACCCGGAGGCCAACCGGGAAACACCATATATTTT.

The rearrangement joins TRBV5-1 to TRBJ1-1, with 7 bases identical to TRBD1. Losses at the gene ends were 0 bases for V and 8 bases for J; bases not matched to a gene: 1. Looked up from germline, CDR1 is SGHRS and CDR2 is YFSETQ. This CDR3 region has 12 residues. The CDR3 sequence is CASSLGQGEAFF. CDR3 nucleotides: TGCGCCAGCAGCTTGGGACAGGGCGAAGCTTTCTTT.

The chain uses TRBV11-2 and TRBJ1-6; a possible D gene is TRBD1 (6 bases). V lost 5 bases and J 0 bases, leaving 17 bases between the germline ends. The CDR3 sequence is 18 residues long. Germline CDR1 SGHAT, CDR2 FQNNGV. The CDR3 sequence: CASSQVGQFFSYNSPLHF. The CDR3 DNA reads as TGTGCCAGCAGCCAAGTAGGACAGTTTTTCTCCTATAATTCACCCCTCCACTTT.